These T cell receptor beta chains were read from a single sample in a study of response to subunit inactivated influenza vaccine. From the RT-PCR reads, TCRdb called clonotypes with MiXCR, one entry per CDR3 protein. The sample gives hundreds of thousands of distinct CDR3 sequences, approximately 18% of which show up once; under 13% is in the top ten. The source was PBMCs from blood, collected 5 days after vaccination. These receptors all come from a man in his fifties who received an inactivated influenza vaccine. The CDR3 runs from the conserved cysteine through the conserved F or W. The order of the fields is V gene, D gene, J gene, clone size, CDR3 DNA, CDR3 protein. D genes are given only for firm matches. Clone size appears in some rows only: once, few, many, or a class for an expanded clone.

V gene: TRBV27; D gene: TRBD1; J gene: TRBJ2-1; clone size: .; CDR3 DNA: TGTGCCAGCAGGAACGGACAGGGTTCCTACAATGAGCAGTTCTTC; CDR3 protein: CASRNGQGSYNEQFF
V gene: TRBV7-2; D gene: TRBD2; J gene: TRBJ2-3; clone size: .; CDR3 DNA: TGTGCCAGCAGCGTTAGCGGGGGGGGGAGCACAGATACGCAGTATTTT; CDR3 protein: CASSVSGGGSTDTQYF
V gene: TRBV6-1; D gene: TRBD2; J gene: TRBJ2-7; clone size: .; CDR3 DNA: TGTGCCAGCAGCCAGCGGGAGGGCTACGAGCAGTACTTC; CDR3 protein: CASSQREGYEQYF
V gene: TRBV5-1; D gene: .; J gene: TRBJ2-7; clone size: few; CDR3 DNA: TGCGCCAGCAGCTTGGCAGGGGCCCCGAGCTCCTACGAGCAGTACTTC; CDR3 protein: CASSLAGAPSSYEQYF
V gene: TRBV4-3; D gene: .; J gene: TRBJ1-3; clone size: few; CDR3 DNA: TGCGCCAGCAGCCAAGAAGGCACCTCTGGAAACACCATATATTTT; CDR3 protein: CASSQEGTSGNTIYF
V gene: TRBV11-2; D gene: .; J gene: TRBJ2-1; clone size: .; CDR3 DNA: TGTGCCAGCACCCGGGGAGGGGGCTACAATGAGCAGTTCTTC; CDR3 protein: CASTRGGGYNEQFF
V gene: TRBV11-2; D gene: TRBD1; J gene: TRBJ2-1; clone size: many; CDR3 DNA: TGTGCCAGCAGCTCCGGGACAGGGGGCTGGAATGAGCAGTTCTTC; CDR3 protein: CASSSGTGGWNEQFF
V gene: TRBV9; D gene: TRBD2; J gene: TRBJ2-1; clone size: .; CDR3 DNA: TGTGCCAGCAGCCCGGGACTAGCGGTCCCCAATGAGCAGTTCTTC; CDR3 protein: CASSPGLAVPNEQFF
V gene: TRBV29-1; D gene: TRBD2; J gene: TRBJ2-2; clone size: few; CDR3 DNA: TGCAGCGTTGAAAGGCGGGGGGGCCGGACCGGGGAGCTGTTTTTT; CDR3 protein: CSVERRGGRTGELFF
V gene: TRBV20-1; D gene: TRBD2; J gene: TRBJ2-7; clone size: many; CDR3 DNA: TGCAGTGCTACCCCCCCACTAGCGGGGGGGCATGGTCTTGGCGAGCAGTACTTC; CDR3 protein: CSATPPLAGGHGLGEQYF
V gene: TRBV11-1; D gene: .; J gene: TRBJ2-7; clone size: few; CDR3 DNA: TGTGCCAGCAGCCAGTTGGGACAAAGGGAATACGAGCAGTACTTC; CDR3 protein: CASSQLGQREYEQYF
V gene: TRBV5-1; D gene: TRBD2; J gene: TRBJ2-7; clone size: few; CDR3 DNA: TGCGCCAGCAGCTTCCAAGCGGGAGGCTTGAATGAGCAGTACTTC; CDR3 protein: CASSFQAGGLNEQYF
V gene: TRBV12-3/TRBV12-4; D gene: .; J gene: TRBJ2-2; clone size: few; CDR3 DNA: TGTGCCAGCAGCGGAGGGGGTCTTACCACCGGGGAGCTGTTTTTT; CDR3 protein: CASSGGGLTTGELFF
V gene: TRBV5-1; D gene: .; J gene: TRBJ2-7; clone size: few; CDR3 DNA: TGCGCCAGCAGCACGAGGGAACAGGGACTGGGGATTTACGAGCAGTACTTC; CDR3 protein: CASSTREQGLGIYEQYF
V gene: TRBV7-8; D gene: .; J gene: TRBJ1-1; clone size: .; CDR3 DNA: TGTGCCAGCAGCTTAGGGGGGAGGTGGAACACTGAAGCTTTCTTT; CDR3 protein: CASSLGGRWNTEAFF
V gene: TRBV5-1; D gene: .; J gene: TRBJ2-7; clone size: few; CDR3 DNA: TGCGCCAGCAGCGAGGGCGGATACAGGGTTCACGAGCAGTACTTC; CDR3 protein: CASSEGGYRVHEQYF
V gene: TRBV12-3/TRBV12-4; D gene: .; J gene: TRBJ1-5; clone size: many; CDR3 DNA: TGTGCCAGCAGCTCGAGGTGGAATCAGCCCCAGCATTTT; CDR3 protein: CASSSRWNQPQHF
V gene: TRBV6-2/TRBV6-3; D gene: .; J gene: TRBJ2-7; clone size: few; CDR3 DNA: TGTGCCAGCAGTTATCATATAAACTACGAGCAGTACTTC; CDR3 protein: CASSYHINYEQYF
V gene: TRBV4-1; D gene: .; J gene: TRBJ2-6; clone size: .; CDR3 DNA: TGCGCCAGCAGCCAAGATAGGAAGAGGTCTGGGGCCAACGTCCTGACTTTC; CDR3 protein: CASSQDRKRSGANVLTF
V gene: TRBV7-2; D gene: TRBD2; J gene: TRBJ2-2; clone size: few; CDR3 DNA: TGTGCCAGCAGACCCGGGACTAGGAACACCGGGGAGCTGTTTTTT; CDR3 protein: CASRPGTRNTGELFF
V gene: TRBV7-8; D gene: .; J gene: TRBJ2-7; clone size: few; CDR3 DNA: TGTGCCAGCAGTCGCGGTCTGGACGGAGCCTACGAGCAGTACTTC; CDR3 protein: CASSRGLDGAYEQYF
V gene: TRBV5-1; D gene: .; J gene: TRBJ2-5; clone size: many; CDR3 DNA: TGCGCCAGCAGCTTGAATACAGGGAGACAAGAGACCCAGTACTTC; CDR3 protein: CASSLNTGRQETQYF
V gene: TRBV7-2; D gene: TRBD2; J gene: TRBJ2-7; clone size: .; CDR3 DNA: TGTGCCAGCAGAATAAGCGGGAGCTCCTACGAGCAGTACTTC; CDR3 protein: CASRISGSSYEQYF
V gene: TRBV10-3; D gene: .; J gene: TRBJ2-3; clone size: few; CDR3 DNA: TGTGCCGCTGGCAAGGGGGAGACGTCAGATACGCAGTATTTT; CDR3 protein: CAAGKGETSDTQYF
V gene: TRBV4-3; D gene: .; J gene: TRBJ2-1; clone size: .; CDR3 DNA: TGCGCCAGCAGCCCTGTGACAGCATACAATGAGCAGTTCTTC; CDR3 protein: CASSPVTAYNEQFF
V gene: TRBV5-6; D gene: TRBD2; J gene: TRBJ2-1; clone size: .; CDR3 DNA: TGTGCCAGCAGCTTGGTTGGAGCTATAGCGGGGGCTAGCTCCTACAATGAGCAGTTCTTC; CDR3 protein: CASSLVGAIAGASSYNEQFF
V gene: TRBV6-5; D gene: .; J gene: TRBJ2-3; clone size: few; CDR3 DNA: TGTGCCAGCAGTTACTCCGGCGCTCTCAGCACAGATACGCAGTATTTT; CDR3 protein: CASSYSGALSTDTQYF
V gene: TRBV28; D gene: .; J gene: TRBJ2-5; clone size: .; CDR3 DNA: TGTGCCAGCAGTTTGACACTTCATGGAGGAGAGACCCAGTACTTC; CDR3 protein: CASSLTLHGGETQYF
V gene: TRBV6-5; D gene: .; J gene: TRBJ2-2; clone size: .; CDR3 DNA: TGTGCCAGCATTAAGTCGGGCACCGGGGAGCTGTTTTTT; CDR3 protein: CASIKSGTGELFF
V gene: TRBV24-1; D gene: .; J gene: TRBJ1-5; clone size: few; CDR3 DNA: TGTGCCACCCGACTTGGGGGCGGGCTAAATCAGCCCCAGCATTTT; CDR3 protein: CATRLGGGLNQPQHF
V gene: TRBV9; D gene: TRBD2; J gene: TRBJ2-3; clone size: .; CDR3 DNA: TGTGCCAGCAGCGTAGAAGGGGCGGGGGGGCCAGTAGTGCAGTATTTT; CDR3 protein: CASSVEGAGGPVVQYF
V gene: TRBV12-3/TRBV12-4; D gene: TRBD1; J gene: TRBJ1-1; clone size: .; CDR3 DNA: TGTGCCACCCGGGAGGGGGCGAGAGGCGCTGAAGCTTTCTTT; CDR3 protein: CATREGARGAEAFF
V gene: TRBV7-8; D gene: .; J gene: TRBJ2-7; clone size: .; CDR3 DNA: TGTGCCAGCAGCCCCCGGAGGAGACTTATCTACGAGCAGTACTTC; CDR3 protein: CASSPRRRLIYEQYF
V gene: TRBV20-1; D gene: .; J gene: TRBJ2-3; clone size: .; CDR3 DNA: TGCAGTGCTAGCGAAGGGGGTGGAACAGATACGCAGTATTTT; CDR3 protein: CSASEGGGTDTQYF
V gene: TRBV10-3; D gene: .; J gene: TRBJ1-1; clone size: few; CDR3 DNA: TGTGCCATCAGTGAGATGGTGTCAGGTGAAGCTTTCTTT; CDR3 protein: CAISEMVSGEAFF
V gene: TRBV20-1; D gene: TRBD2; J gene: TRBJ2-1; clone size: .; CDR3 DNA: TGCAGTGCTAGAGCATCCGGGACTAGCGGGAGATATGAGCAGTTCTTC; CDR3 protein: CSARASGTSGRYEQFF
V gene: TRBV28; D gene: .; J gene: TRBJ2-1; clone size: .; CDR3 DNA: TGTGCCAGCAGTTTATTTGACGGGAGCTCCTACAATGAGCAGTTCTTC; CDR3 protein: CASSLFDGSSYNEQFF
V gene: TRBV20-1; D gene: TRBD1; J gene: TRBJ2-3; clone size: .; CDR3 DNA: TGCAGTGCTAGAGCTCAAGAAGGCGGGACAGGGGGTACAGATACGCAGTATTTT; CDR3 protein: CSARAQEGGTGGTDTQYF
V gene: TRBV6-4; D gene: TRBD2; J gene: TRBJ2-7; clone size: .; CDR3 DNA: TGTGCCAGCAGTGCCTATAGCGGGGGGGCCCTTTTTTACGAGCAGTACTTC; CDR3 protein: CASSAYSGGALFYEQYF
V gene: TRBV6-1; D gene: TRBD2; J gene: TRBJ2-3; clone size: .; CDR3 DNA: TGTGCCAGCAGCCCCACTAGCGGGGGGGCCTTAGATACGCAGTATTTT; CDR3 protein: CASSPTSGGALDTQYF
V gene: TRBV29-1; D gene: .; J gene: TRBJ1-5; clone size: few; CDR3 DNA: TGCAGCGTCTCTCAGGGAGGAGGCAATCAGCCCCAGCATTTT; CDR3 protein: CSVSQGGGNQPQHF
V gene: TRBV20-1; D gene: .; J gene: TRBJ2-7; clone size: .; CDR3 DNA: TGCAGTGCTAGGGCGATCCACATATACGAGCAGTACTTC; CDR3 protein: CSARAIHIYEQYF
V gene: TRBV7-2; D gene: TRBD2; J gene: TRBJ2-5; clone size: once; CDR3 DNA: TGTGCCAGCAGCCGGTTTGGGAGGGCGCAAGAGACCCAGTACTTC; CDR3 protein: CASSRFGRAQETQYF
V gene: TRBV28; D gene: TRBD1; J gene: TRBJ2-1; clone size: .; CDR3 DNA: TGTGCCAGCAGCACGGGACAGGCCTACAATGAGCAGTTCTTC; CDR3 protein: CASSTGQAYNEQFF
V gene: TRBV12-3/TRBV12-4; D gene: .; J gene: TRBJ1-5; clone size: few; CDR3 DNA: TGTGCCAGCCAGGCCAGGGGCCATTATAGCAATCAGCCCCAGCATTTT; CDR3 protein: CASQARGHYSNQPQHF
V gene: TRBV7-8; D gene: .; J gene: TRBJ1-5; clone size: .; CDR3 DNA: TGTGCCAGCAGCCCCCAGAGCGGGGCGCGACAGCCCCAGCATTTT; CDR3 protein: CASSPQSGARQPQHF
V gene: TRBV6-2/TRBV6-3; D gene: .; J gene: TRBJ2-5; clone size: few; CDR3 DNA: TGTGCCAGCAGTCCCCCAGCTGGAAGGGGGACCCAGTACTTC; CDR3 protein: CASSPPAGRGTQYF
V gene: TRBV12-5; D gene: .; J gene: TRBJ2-3; clone size: few; CDR3 DNA: TGTGCTAGTGGTTTGCCCAACACAGATACGCAGTATTTT; CDR3 protein: CASGLPNTDTQYF
V gene: TRBV7-9; D gene: .; J gene: TRBJ2-3; clone size: .; CDR3 DNA: TGTGCCAGCAGCTTAGGCTCTCCAGGGCGAAGCACAGATACGCAGTATTTT; CDR3 protein: CASSLGSPGRSTDTQYF
V gene: TRBV5-1; D gene: .; J gene: TRBJ1-6; clone size: .; CDR3 DNA: TGCGCCAGCAGCCCCACCGCCAGCGATAATTCACCCCTCCACTTT; CDR3 protein: CASSPTASDNSPLHF
V gene: TRBV20-1; D gene: .; J gene: TRBJ2-3; clone size: .; CDR3 DNA: TGCAGTGCTAGAGATCTGAGTTCCCCGGCCTCAGATACGCAGTATTTT; CDR3 protein: CSARDLSSPASDTQYF
V gene: TRBV5-5; D gene: TRBD1; J gene: TRBJ1-4; clone size: many; CDR3 DNA: TGTGCCAGCAGCAGTGACAGGGGTAGGACTGAAAAACTGTTTTTT; CDR3 protein: CASSSDRGRTEKLFF
V gene: TRBV7-2; D gene: .; J gene: TRBJ2-1; clone size: few; CDR3 DNA: TGTGCCAGCACACATCACCGGAGCGGCCCCTGGGACAATGAGCAGTTCTTC; CDR3 protein: CASTHHRSGPWDNEQFF
V gene: TRBV20-1; D gene: TRBD1; J gene: TRBJ2-6; clone size: few; CDR3 DNA: TGCAGTGCCGCCACCGGGACAGGGGGGTTAGGGGCCAACGTCCTGACTTTC; CDR3 protein: CSAATGTGGLGANVLTF
V gene: TRBV18; D gene: .; J gene: TRBJ2-1; clone size: .; CDR3 DNA: TGTGTGACGCACACGGGTGGTGACTACAATGAGCAGTTCTTC; CDR3 protein: CVTHTGGDYNEQFF
V gene: TRBV7-9; D gene: .; J gene: TRBJ1-3; clone size: .; CDR3 DNA: TGTGCCAGCAGCGCCCTGGGGAGTTCTGGAAACACCATATATTTT; CDR3 protein: CASSALGSSGNTIYF
V gene: TRBV27; D gene: TRBD2; J gene: TRBJ2-7; clone size: .; CDR3 DNA: TGTGCCAGCAGTATCAACCCAGCGGGAGGGACGGGCGAGCAGTACTTC; CDR3 protein: CASSINPAGGTGEQYF